The subject of this entry is one T cell receptor (beta chain). One junction end does not reproduce the germline sequence, and a read error may be involved. The CDR3 has 13 amino acids. This entry belongs to a study of T cells in Graves' hyperthyroidism and ophthalmopathy. Amplified TCR beta CDR3 regions came from RNA transcripts. With the HTBI primer set, the TCR CDR3 went through a first round of RT-PCR. Each CDR3 protein is one row after TCRdb ran MiXCR on the multiplex PCR reads. The repertoire consists of about 570,000 distinct CDR3 sequences, with roughly 50% occurring once and the leading ten covering 15% to 20%.

The clonotype was recovered from an adult woman with Graves' disease, either hyperthyroidism or ophthalmopathy (not recorded which). The chain employs TRBV12-3 or TRBV12-4 and TRBJ2-5; the D gene is possibly TRBD2 (6 bases). Material for sequencing was peripheral blood or thyroid tissue (not recorded which). The CDR3 loop is CASSFVGREIQYF. CDR3 coding DNA: TGTGCCAGCAGTTTTGTGGGCCGGGAGATCCAGTACTTC.